The next 17 T cell receptor beta chains were all read from a single sample in a study of blood T cell repertoires in COVID-19. Clones were read by immunoSEQ multiplex PCR, and TCRdb kept only the in-frame ones, dropping some. The sample holds 140,000 to 150,000 clones; about four fifths are singletons and the top ten take 8.9%. Sequenced material: peripheral blood. These receptors originate from a man aged 25 to 40 with COVID-19, enrolled during active disease.

The J gene is TRBJ2-7, the V gene TRBV11-2; 10 bases line up with TRBD2. Germline V gene data show CDR1 as SGHAT and CDR2 as FQNNGV. With V trimmed by 1 base and J by 7 bases, 7 bases remained unmatched. CDR3 length: 15 amino acids. CDR3 coding DNA: TGTGCCAGCAGCTTAGGAGCGGGAGGGCGGGAAGAGCAGTACTTC. Its translation is CASSLGAGGREEQYF.

The chain has TRBV28 and TRBJ2-4; D is perhaps TRBD1 (5 bases). The V gene lost 7 bases and the J gene lost 8 bases, with 21 bases spanning the gap. The CDR3 sequence is 15 residues long. Germline V gene data show CDR1 as MDHEN and CDR2 as SYDVKM. CDR3 protein: CASTSRRGFEYIQYF. The CDR3 DNA is TGTGCCAGCACATCTCGAAGGGGCTTTGAGTACATTCAGTACTTC. Full variable domain (missing parts from reference TRBV28 and TRBJ2-4): DVKVTQSSRYLVKRTGEKVFLECVQDMDHENMFWYRQDPGLGLRLIYFSYDVKMKEKGDIPEGYSVSREKKERFSLILESASTNQTSMYLCASTSRRGFEYIQYFGAGTRLSVL.

The gene calls are TRBV30 and TRBJ1-2; unclear D gene. Germline assignment: CDR1 GTSNPN and CDR2 SVGIG (reference sequence). Trimming pared 1 base from V and 1 base from J, leaving 4 bases between. The CDR3 runs to 12 residues. This CDR3 is CAWSGSNYGYTF. The CDR3 DNA sequence: TGTGCCTGGAGTGGGAGTAACTATGGCTACACCTTC.

The genes are TRBV4-1 and TRBJ2-5; D not certain. Trimming pared 1 base from V and 1 base from J, leaving 7 bases between. Germline CDR1 is MGHRA and CDR2 is YSYEKL. This CDR3 has 14 amino acids. CDR3 bases: TGCGCCAGCAGCCAAGTGCAGTTCCAAGAGACCCAGTACTTC. Its translation is CASSQVQFQETQYF.

V usage is TRBV6-6 and J usage is TRBJ2-1; a possible D gene is TRBD1 (6 bases). The germline gives CDR1 MNHNY, CDR2 SVGAGI (reference sequence). The CDR3 length is 13 residues. V shed 2 bases and J shed 9 bases, with 11 bases lying between them. The CDR3 bases are TGTGCCAGCAGTTACGGGACACGCACTGAGCAGTTCTTC. Translation gives CASSYGTRTEQFF.

The rearrangement joins TRBV10-3 to TRBJ2-2; TRBD2 aligns across 10 bases. From germline, CDR1 is ENHRY and CDR2 SYGVKD. The CDR3 loop spans 15 amino acids. The V and J ends lost 6 bases and 3 bases, in that order; junction bases with no gene match: 4. Here the CDR3 DNA reads TGTGCCATCAGCGGGACTAGCGTTGACACCGGGGAGCTGTTTTTT. Protein product: CAISGTSVDTGELFF.

The chain employs TRBV28 and TRBJ1-1; D is uncertain. The CDR3 covers 15 residues. V was pared by 6 bases and J by 1 base, with 15 bases between. Per the germline V gene, CDR1 is MDHEN and CDR2 is SYDVKM. The CDR3 spells CASRPRRTQNTEAFF. CDR3 sequence (DNA): TGTGCCAGCAGACCCCGCCGCACACAGAACACTGAAGCTTTCTTT.

In the case of this clone: The same CDR3 also results from other DNA sequences found in this sample. The chain employs TRBV9 and TRBJ2-3; D is perhaps TRBD1 (6 bases). CDR1 SGDLS and CDR2 YYNGEE come from the germline V gene. V lost 0 bases to trimming and J lost 2 bases, with 10 bases between them. The CDR3 is 15 amino acids. The CDR3 region is CASSVAGADTDTQYF. CDR3 bases: TGTGCCAGCAGCGTAGCAGGGGCCGACACAGATACGCAGTATTTT.

The sample holds one count of this clone. The J gene is TRBJ1-2, the V gene TRBV19, with D possibly TRBD1 on 5 matching bases. Deletions cut 2 bases from V and 6 bases from J, with 10 bases between. The CDR3 length is 13 residues. Germline V gives CDR1 LNHDA, CDR2 SQIVND (reference sequence). CDR3 sequence: CASSISAGNGYTF. The CDR3 DNA is TGTGCCAGTAGTATATCGGCAGGGAATGGCTACACCTTC.

The chain couples TRBV6-6 to TRBJ1-4; no reliable D call. Trimming took off 0 bases at V and 4 bases at J, with 6 bases between the two ends. From germline, CDR1 is MNHNY and CDR2 SVGAGI (reference sequence). CDR3 length: 14 amino acids. The CDR3 region has the DNA TGTGCCAGCAGTTACTCGAGATTTAATGAAAAACTGTTTTTT. It codes for CASSYSRFNEKLFF.

The chain employs TRBV11-2 and TRBJ1-3; D not certain. The CDR3 covers 13 residues. Germline lookup yields CDR1 SGHAT and CDR2 FQNNGV. The V and J ends lost 2 bases and 1 base respectively, with 3 bases between them. DNA of the CDR3: TGTGCCAGCAGCTTACCTTCTGGAAACACCATATATTTT. It encodes CASSLPSGNTIYF.

The genes are TRBV7-2 and TRBJ2-1, with D possibly matching TRBD2 (5 bases). This CDR3 is built from 15 residues. Trimming shortened V by 1 base and J by 5 bases, and 12 bases separated the two germline ends. The germline gives CDR1 SGHTA, CDR2 FQGNSA. The CDR3 is CASSLETGSNNEQFF. The CDR3, as DNA: TGTGCCAGCAGCTTAGAGACGGGAAGCAACAATGAGCAGTTCTTC.

J is TRBJ2-7 and V is TRBV5-4, with a possible D match to TRBD1 (6 bases). V was pared by 1 base and J by 0 bases, with 11 bases between. The CDR3 totals 15 residues. CDR1 and CDR2 from the germline V gene are SGHNT and YYREEE (reference sequence). CDR3 sequence reads: CASSLLRTASYEQYF. The CDR3 nucleotides read TGTGCCAGCAGCTTGCTTCGGACAGCCTCCTACGAGCAGTACTTC. The full variable domain, in which reference TRBV5-4 and TRBJ2-7 provide the parts outside the CDR3, is ETGVTQSPTHLIKTRGQQVTLRCSSQSGHNTVSWYQQALGQGPQFIFQYYREEENGRGNFPPRFSGLQFPNYSSELNVNALELDDSALYLCASSLLRTASYEQYFGPGTRLTVT.

As DNA, the CDR3 is TGTGCCAGCAGCCCGGGACTAGCAGATGAGCAGTTCTTC. Translated, it gives CASSPGLADEQFF. This sequence joins TRBV12-3 or TRBV12-4 and TRBJ2-1, with 9 bases identical to TRBD2. The V gene end was trimmed by 6 bases and the J gene end by 8 bases; junction bases not matched to a gene: 5. This CDR3 is 13 amino acids long.

The chain carries TRBV5-4 and TRBJ1-1; TRBD1 agrees at 9 bases. CDR3 length equals 15 residues. V shed 4 bases and J 6 bases; nucleotides not matched to a gene: 10. CDR1 is SGHNT, CDR2 YYREEE, per germline (reference sequence). In DNA, the CDR3 is TGTGCCAGCAGCCCGGGACAGGGACCGGGGCCTGAAGCTTTCTTT. Translation: CASSPGQGPGPEAFF.

The CDR3 here is CASTGKTGWNSYEQYF. The CDR3 DNA reads as TGTGCCAGTACCGGAAAGACAGGGTGGAACTCCTACGAGCAGTACTTC. This chain connects TRBV19 to TRBJ2-7; TRBD1 matches 7 bases. V gave up 7 bases and J gave up 0 bases; unmatched junction bases: 12. Germline V lookup: CDR1 LNHDA, CDR2 SQIVND (reference sequence). The CDR3 extends over 16 amino acids.

The rearrangement links TRBV2 to TRBJ2-3; 14 bases are shared with TRBD2. The germline CDR1 and CDR2 sequences are SNHLY and FYNNEI. The ends lost 6 bases at V and 7 bases at J; junction bases unmatched: 9. There are 16 residues in the CDR3. The CDR3 nucleotides read TGTGCCAGCAGCTTCGGGACTAGCGGGAGCAGGCATACGCAGTATTTT. This codes for CASSFGTSGSRHTQYF.